This entry describes one TCR beta chain. This entry is derived from a study of blood T cell repertoires in COVID-19. Turning to the study itself: The analysed material was cDNA or gDNA that came from T cells, B-cell-depleted T cells, or PBMCs.

Assay used: immunoSEQ multiplex PCR; TCRdb lists only in-frame clones, some missing. The table lists approximately 300,000 clones, around 84% of them singletons. Sequencing was carried out using PBMCs or T cells enriched from blood (not recorded which). This sequence was found in a young woman who had been exposed to COVID-19.

The CDR3 spells CASSLEGQISNQPQHF. In DNA form, the CDR3 reads TGTGCCAGCAGCTTAGAGGGACAGATAAGCAATCAGCCCCAGCATTTT. The genes are TRBV7-8 and TRBJ1-5, with 7 positions matching TRBD1. Germline V gives CDR1 SGHVS, CDR2 FQNEAQ. Germline trimming cut 1 base from V and 1 base from J; bases unmatched to any gene: 4. This CDR3 comprises 16 residues.